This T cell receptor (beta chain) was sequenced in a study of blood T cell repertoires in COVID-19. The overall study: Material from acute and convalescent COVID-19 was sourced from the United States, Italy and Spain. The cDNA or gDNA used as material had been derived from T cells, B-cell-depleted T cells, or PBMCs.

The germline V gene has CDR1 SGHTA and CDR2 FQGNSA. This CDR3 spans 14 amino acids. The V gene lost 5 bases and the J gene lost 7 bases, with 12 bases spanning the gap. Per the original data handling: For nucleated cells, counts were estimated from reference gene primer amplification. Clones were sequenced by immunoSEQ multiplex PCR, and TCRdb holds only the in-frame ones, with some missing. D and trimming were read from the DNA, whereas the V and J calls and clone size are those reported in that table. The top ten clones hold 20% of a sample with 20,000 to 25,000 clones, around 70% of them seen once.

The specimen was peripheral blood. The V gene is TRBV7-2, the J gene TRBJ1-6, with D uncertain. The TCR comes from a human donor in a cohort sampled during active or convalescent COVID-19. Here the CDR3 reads CASSRQGRNSPLHF. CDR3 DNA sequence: TGTGCCAGCAGCAGACAAGGGAGAAATTCACCCCTCCACTTT.